This T cell receptor (beta chain) was observed in a study of blood T cell repertoires in COVID-19. Study-wide context: The study drew acute and convalescent COVID-19 samples from the United States, Italy and Spain. PBMCs, B-cell-depleted T cells, or T cells were the source of the cDNA or gDNA that made up the material.

Trimming took 4 bases from V and 2 from J; bases not matched to a gene: 11. The CDR3 has 16 residues. Germline CDR1 reads SGHRS; CDR2 reads YFSETQ. The method was immunoSEQ multiplex PCR; TCRdb's version includes in-frame clones alone and lacks a portion of them. The sample has 150,000 to 200,000 clones, roughly 84% seen once. The sequence was obtained from a woman in her seventies with COVID-19, enrolled during active disease. Source material: peripheral blood. The chain couples TRBV5-1 to TRBJ1-2; the match to TRBD1 covers 7 bases. CDR3 sequence (DNA): TGCGCCAGCAGCGGGCACAGGGGCCCCTCCAACTATGGCTACACCTTC. Translating gives CASSGHRGPSNYGYTF.